This TCR beta chain stems from a study of shared clonotypes between healthy human individuals. In the study overall: Each donor's CD8 memory used one plate, CD8 naive two, each CD4 subset three.

Germline lookup yields CDR1 LNHDA and CDR2 SQIVND (reference sequence). The CDR3 spans 16 residues. With 3 bases removed from V and 4 bases from J, the gap between germline ends came to 16 bases. On this clone itself: Its antigen is unidentified.

Sequencing used immunoSEQ multiplex PCR; TCRdb keeps in-frame clones, though not all of them. Among over 950,000 clones listed, roughly 80% were seen once. Overall study findings and caveats: Against clonotypes common to all four donors, non-shared ones had lower generation probabilities.

Sequencing used memory CD4+ T cells from PBMCs. The subset: CD45RA-negative fraction. V and J are TRBV19 and TRBJ1-5; D is perhaps TRBD1 (6 bases). The receptor's source is a man younger than 35 in good health. Some clones in this sample may be carry-over from other donors' samples. CDR3 amino acids: CASSIRTGKRNQPQHF. In nucleotides, the CDR3 is TGTGCCAGTAGTATTCGTACAGGGAAAAGGAATCAGCCCCAGCATTTT.